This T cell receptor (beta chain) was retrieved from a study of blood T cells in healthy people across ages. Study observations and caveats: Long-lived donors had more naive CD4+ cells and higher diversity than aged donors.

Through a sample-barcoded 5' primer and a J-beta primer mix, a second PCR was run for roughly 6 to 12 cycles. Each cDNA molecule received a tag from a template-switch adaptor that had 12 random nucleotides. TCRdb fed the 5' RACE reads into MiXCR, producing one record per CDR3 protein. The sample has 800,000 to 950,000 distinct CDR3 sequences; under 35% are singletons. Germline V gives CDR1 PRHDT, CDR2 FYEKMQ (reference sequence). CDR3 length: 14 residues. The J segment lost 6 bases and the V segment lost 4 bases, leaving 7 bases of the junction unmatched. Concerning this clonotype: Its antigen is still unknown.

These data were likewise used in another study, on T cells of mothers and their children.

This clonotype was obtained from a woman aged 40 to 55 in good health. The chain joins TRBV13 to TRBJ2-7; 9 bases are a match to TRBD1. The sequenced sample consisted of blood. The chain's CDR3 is CASSCEQGAGEQYF. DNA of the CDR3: TGTGCCAGCAGCTGCGAACAGGGGGCGGGCGAGCAGTACTTC.